The T cell receptor beta chain described here comes from a study of human T cells and chemical hapten exposure. The CDR3 length is 15 residues. The germline V gene has CDR1 SEHNR and CDR2 FQNEAQ (reference sequence). V was shortened by 2 bases and J by 5 bases, with 15 bases between the two germline ends. In this sample, this clonotype turned up a few times. In TCRdb, the RACE reads were re-called with MiXCR into one record per CDR3 protein. The sample has some 350,000 distinct CDR3 sequences; about 6.9% are singletons. The time point: patch test 2, 6 weeks after DPC sensitization. Treatment: therapeutic diphenylcyclopropenone sensitization with weekly scalp DPC. The drawing of blood occurred before each patch test was applied.

The V gene is TRBV7-9, the J gene TRBJ2-5; D ambiguous. This clonotype was obtained from a woman between 18 and 30 years old with alopecia areata. Some clones in this sample may be carry-over from other donors' samples. This sample comprised whole blood, obtained in connection with sensitization to the hapten diphenylcyclopropenone (DPC). CDR3 residues: CASSLQTRTRETQYF. The CDR3 bases are TGTGCCAGCAGCTTACAAACCCGAACACGCGAGACCCAGTACTTC.